This is a list of T cell receptor beta chains from one sample in a study of cytomegalovirus exposure and HLA in healthy donors. The table came from immunoSEQ multiplex PCR; TCRdb's copy has only in-frame clones and leaves some out. The table shows nearly 200,000 clones, with about four fifths occurring only once. The sequencing sample was made of PBMCs. These receptors were collected from a male donor in good health and CMV-seropositive. Both conserved end residues are part of each CDR3. The D gene is left open where the match is weak. Size is omitted from some rows. Given values are once, few, many or a class for expanded clones.

D: -
length: 15
J: TRBJ2-1
size: -
V: TRBV9
DNA: TGTGCCAGCAGCCCAAGACTAGTCTCCTACAATGAGCAGTTCTTC
CDR3: CASSPRLVSYNEQFF

D: TRBD1
length: 15
J: TRBJ1-5
size: few
V: TRBV7-2
DNA: TGTGCCAGCAGCTCCCGCGGACAGGGGGGTCAGCCCCAGCATTTT
CDR3: CASSSRGQGGQPQHF

D: -
length: 14
J: TRBJ1-5
size: -
V: TRBV4-2
DNA: TGTGCCAGCAGCCAAGTTTTACAGGATCAGCCCCAGCATTTT
CDR3: CASSQVLQDQPQHF

D: -
length: 14
J: TRBJ2-7
size: -
V: TRBV7-8
DNA: TGTGCCAGCAGCTTATCGGGGACTCCGTACGAGCAGTACTTC
CDR3: CASSLSGTPYEQYF

D: TRBD1
length: 17
J: TRBJ1-1
size: -
V: TRBV5-1
DNA: TGCGCCAGCAGCTTGGATCAGTGGACAGGAGAGAACACTGAAGCTTTCTTT
CDR3: CASSLDQWTGENTEAFF

D: -
length: 12
J: TRBJ2-1
size: -
V: TRBV18
DNA: TGTGCCAGCTCACCTTTCGACAATGAGCAGTTCTTC
CDR3: CASSPFDNEQFF

D: TRBD2
length: 16
J: TRBJ2-5
size: -
V: TRBV11-3
DNA: TGTGCCAGCAGCTTAGGACCGACTAGCGGGAAAGAGACCCAGTACTTC
CDR3: CASSLGPTSGKETQYF

D: -
length: 15
J: TRBJ1-5
size: -
V: TRBV19
DNA: TGTGCCAGTGGGTCCGGGACATCGAAGTCGCAGCCCCAGCATTTT
CDR3: CASGSGTSKSQPQHF

D: -
length: 17
J: TRBJ1-2
size: few
V: TRBV5-5
DNA: TGTGCCAGCAGCCCTACCCTACAAGGGGCGCTGAACTATGGCTACACCTTC
CDR3: CASSPTLQGALNYGYTF

D: TRBD1
length: 16
J: TRBJ2-7
size: once
V: TRBV29-1
DNA: TGCAGCGTTGCCGCTCGGAAACAGGGGGCGGTGAGCGAGCAGTACTTC
CDR3: CSVAARKQGAVSEQYF

D: -
length: 15
J: TRBJ1-6
size: -
V: TRBV25-1
DNA: TGTGCCAGCAGTGGGTCCGGGTTTAATAATTCACCCCTCCACTTT
CDR3: CASSGSGFNNSPLHF

D: TRBD1
length: 15
J: TRBJ2-7
size: -
V: TRBV5-4
DNA: TGTGCCAGCAGATTGGGGACAGTTTCGATGGACGAGCAGTACTTC
CDR3: CASRLGTVSMDEQYF

D: TRBD1
length: 14
J: TRBJ1-5
size: -
V: TRBV9
DNA: TGTGCCAGCAGCCCGGACAGGGTGGATCAGCCCCAGCATTTT
CDR3: CASSPDRVDQPQHF

D: -
length: 10
J: TRBJ1-2
size: -
V: TRBV7-9
DNA: TGTGCGTCGGGGGACTATGGCTACACCTTC
CDR3: CASGDYGYTF

D: -
length: 12
J: TRBJ2-7
size: few
V: TRBV14
DNA: TGTGCCAGCAGCTCCGTTAGCTACGAGCAGTACTTC
CDR3: CASSSVSYEQYF

D: TRBD1
length: 15
J: TRBJ1-1
size: -
V: TRBV5-4
DNA: TGTGCCAGCAGCTTGGGACAGGGCCAGAACACTGAAGCTTTCTTT
CDR3: CASSLGQGQNTEAFF

D: TRBD2
length: 14
J: TRBJ2-7
size: -
V: TRBV5-1
DNA: TGCGCCAGCAGCTTTAGCGGGAGCTCCTACGAGCAGTACTTC
CDR3: CASSFSGSSYEQYF

D: -
length: 15
J: TRBJ2-7
size: -
V: TRBV27
DNA: TGTGCCAGCAGTTCCGTCGATCGGGGTCCCTACGAGCAGTACTTC
CDR3: CASSSVDRGPYEQYF

D: -
length: 14
J: TRBJ2-1
size: -
V: TRBV7-2
DNA: TGTGCCAGCAGCTTAGTTGTCTTCTACAATGAGCAGTTCTTC
CDR3: CASSLVVFYNEQFF

D: -
length: 17
J: TRBJ1-2
size: -
V: TRBV27
DNA: TGTGCCAGCAGTTCTTCAATTATACAGGGCCCTTTCTATGGCTACACCTTC
CDR3: CASSSSIIQGPFYGYTF